Described below is a single T cell receptor beta chain sequence and its context. The antigen is not known. The entry originates in a study of T cell responses to AZD1222 COVID-19 vaccine. General study results and limits: Donors skewed white British and female; clonal diversity was possibly underestimated.

Investigators merged groups given second doses at roughly 4 or roughly 12 weeks. From germline, CDR1 is MNHEY and CDR2 SVGAGI. The CDR3 runs to 13 residues. V dropped 6 bases and J dropped 3; count of bases not matched to a gene: 5. The assay was immunoSEQ multiplex PCR, and TCRdb's table has in-frame clones only and misses some. The repertoire holds some 170,000 clones, with just over 90% as singletons. This rearrangement joins TRBV6-5 to TRBJ2-7; 7 bases map to TRBD1. Sequenced here: peripheral blood, sampled 28 days after the second AZD1222 dose. This clonotype was sampled from an adult who received the AZD1222 COVID-19 vaccine. The CDR3, as DNA: TGTGCCAGCAGAGTCGGGACAGACTACGAGCAGTACTTC. Protein product: CASRVGTDYEQYF.